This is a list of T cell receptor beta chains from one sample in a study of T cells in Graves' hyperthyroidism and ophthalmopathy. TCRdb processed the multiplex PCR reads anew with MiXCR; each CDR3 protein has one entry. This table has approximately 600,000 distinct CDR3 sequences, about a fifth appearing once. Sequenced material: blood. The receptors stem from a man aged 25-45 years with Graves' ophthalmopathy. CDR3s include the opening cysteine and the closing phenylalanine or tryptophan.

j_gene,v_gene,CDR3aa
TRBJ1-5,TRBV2,CASSDGGGNQPQHF
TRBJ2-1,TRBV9,CASSAGGTYNEQFF
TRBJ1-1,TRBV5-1,CASTLGRGSEAFF
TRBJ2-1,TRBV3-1,CASSQIAVSYNEQFF
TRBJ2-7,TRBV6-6,CASSYRSSGSSTYEQYF
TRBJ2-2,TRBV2,CASSKAGLNTGELFF
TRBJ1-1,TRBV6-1,CASSGRAVNTEAFF
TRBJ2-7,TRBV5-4,CASMNRGSYEQYF
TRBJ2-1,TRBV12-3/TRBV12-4,CASSSGTSSSSYNEQFF
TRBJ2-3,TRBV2,CASSEGDRSSTDTQYF
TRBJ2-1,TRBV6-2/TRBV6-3,CASSYSRTAGGLGNEQFF
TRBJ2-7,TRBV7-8,CASSHERQARHHEQYF
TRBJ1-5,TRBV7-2,CASSLTGGNQPQHF
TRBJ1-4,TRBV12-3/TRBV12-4,CASSPGQGELFF
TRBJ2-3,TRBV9,CASSVSTSTDTQYF
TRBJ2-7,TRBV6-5,CASSYSPSGGRGEQYF
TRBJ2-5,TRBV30,CAWSVRQGGTQYF
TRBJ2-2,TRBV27,CASSSPRGNAGELFF
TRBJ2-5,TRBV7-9,CASSLGAGVETQYF
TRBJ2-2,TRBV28,CASTLGLAPNTGELFF
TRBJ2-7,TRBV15,CATSTIQGAIYEQYF
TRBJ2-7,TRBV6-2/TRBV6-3,CASSYSGRQGRGEQYF
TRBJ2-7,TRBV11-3,CASSPRTGYEQYF
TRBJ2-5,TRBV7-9,CASSPGTGKYF
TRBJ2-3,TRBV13,CASSLESTDTQYF
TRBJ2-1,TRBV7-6,CASSSISTLAAGLSSYNEQFF
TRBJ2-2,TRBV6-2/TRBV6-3,CASKPRPGGSGELFF
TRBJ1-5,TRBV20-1,CSAPSGTGNQPQHF
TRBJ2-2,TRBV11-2,CASSHVPGQPLVTGELFF
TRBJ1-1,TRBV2,CASISDWAEAFF
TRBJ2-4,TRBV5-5,CASSLDLVIQYF
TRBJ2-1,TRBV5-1,CASSRAGGRYNEQFF
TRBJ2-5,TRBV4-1,CASSQETQGEETQYF
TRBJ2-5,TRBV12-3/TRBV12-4,CASSPRGVQETQYF
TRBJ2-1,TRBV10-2,CASTGLGLAGYNEQFF
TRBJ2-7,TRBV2,CASSVRDRAYEQYF
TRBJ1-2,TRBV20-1,CSAILRDKPLLGYTF
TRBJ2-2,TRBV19,CASSSGFTGELFF
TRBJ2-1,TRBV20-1,CSAREGLTPLQDEQFF
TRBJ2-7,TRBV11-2,CASSFEFGQGAYEQYF
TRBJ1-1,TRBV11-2,CASSLVLNTEAFF
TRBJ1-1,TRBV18,CASSLSRGSNTEAFF
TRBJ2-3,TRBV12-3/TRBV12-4,CASSLASGSTDTQYF
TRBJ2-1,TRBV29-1,CSVGGRSSYNEQFF
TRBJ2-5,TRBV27,CASSFGKKETQYF
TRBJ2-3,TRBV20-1,CSAPRVSSTDTQYF
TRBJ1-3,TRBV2,CARSAGDSGNTIYF
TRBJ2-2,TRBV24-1,CATSEPATGELFF
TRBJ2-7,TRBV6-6,CASSYSTSGWDEQYF
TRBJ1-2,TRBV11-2,CASSLSGTVRGYTF
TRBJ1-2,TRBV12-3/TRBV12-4,CASSFRTAYSGGYTF